This TCR beta chain was documented in a study of blood T cell repertoires in COVID-19. For the study at large: The study drew acute and convalescent COVID-19 samples from the United States, Italy and Spain. In each case, the material was cDNA or gDNA derived from T cells, B-cell-depleted T cells, or PBMCs.

CDR3 length equals 16 residues. CDR1 is SGHTA, CDR2 FQGNSA, per germline. J was trimmed by 9 bases and V by 4 bases; bases with no gene match: 14. In the study's own analysis: From reference gene primer amplification, estimates of nucleated cell counts were derived. TCRdb's copy holds only in-frame clones and misses some; the assay was immunoSEQ multiplex PCR. The V and J calls and clone size are taken from that table; D and trimming were inferred from the DNA. The table has under 100,000 clones, 90% seen once. This TCR was sampled from a man in his forties or fifties with acute or convalescent COVID-19. The sequenced sample consisted of peripheral blood. The V call is TRBV7-2, the J call TRBJ2-1; 8 bases line up with TRBD1. CDR3 bases: TGTGCCAGCAGCTCTCAGGGGGCCGGGACGAAGGTTGAGCAGTTCTTC. Its translation is CASSSQGAGTKVEQFF.